This T cell receptor beta chain was identified during a study of metastatic and nonmetastatic thyroid tumors. Overall study context: A comparison of repertoires was made across blood and tumor or nodule tissue from malignant and benign thyroid patients. Study-wide results and limits: When malignant thyroid tumors were compared with benign nodules, TCR beta diversity was reportedly significantly higher in the malignant tumors. This held in both blood and tumor samples.

The germline CDR1 and CDR2 sequences are LGHNT and FRNRAP. J was trimmed by 5 bases and V by 5 bases; bases with no gene match: 3. The CDR3 runs to 14 residues. TCRdb re-processed the PCR reads through MiXCR. The sample carries around 19,000 clones, about 24% recorded once. Nobody among the patients had been given any treatment before thyroid surgery. This clone has a handful of counts. Its matching antigen is unknown. The sequencing input was tumor tissue. This sequence joins TRBV12-5 and TRBJ2-7; 13 bases are shared with TRBD2. The receptor was isolated from a female donor with papillary thyroid cancer or a benign thyroid nodule (not recorded which). Some clones in this sample may be carry-over from other donors' samples. This CDR3 is CASGVTSGRNEQYF. CDR3 coding DNA: TGTGCTAGTGGTGTGACTAGCGGGAGGAACGAGCAGTACTTC.